Following are 29 T cell receptor beta chains from one sample sequenced in a study of cytomegalovirus exposure and HLA in healthy donors. PCR was performed using 60 Vbeta and 13 Jbeta primers. Assay: immunoSEQ multiplex PCR; the TCRdb copy retains only in-frame clones and omits some. The sample table sets out 200,000 to 250,000 clones. The sample consisted of PBMCs. Receptors originate from a woman aged 25-40 years in good health and CMV-seropositive.

The V gene is TRBV7-2, the J gene TRBJ2-7, with 7 bases that match TRBD1. Looked up from germline, CDR1 is SGHTA and CDR2 is FQGNSA. The CDR3 contains 14 residues. J gave up 0 bases and V 3 bases, and 2 bases lay outside the gene matches. CDR3 coding DNA: TGTGCCAGCAGCTTTGACAGGGACTCCTACGAGCAGTACTTC. Translating it yields CASSFDRDSYEQYF. Using reference TRBV7-2 and TRBJ2-7 for the parts outside the CDR3, the full variable domain is GAGVSQSPSNKVTEKGKDVELRCDPISGHTALYWYRQSLGQGLEFLIYFQGNSAPDKSGLPSDRFSAERTGGSVSTLTIQRTQQEDSAVYLCASSFDRDSYEQYFGPGTRLTVT.

The V call is TRBV6-1, the J call TRBJ1-1; a weak D match, TRBD1 (5 bases). CDR1 is MNHNS, CDR2 SASEGT, per germline. This CDR3 is built from 15 residues. V gave up 0 bases and J gave up 5 bases, with 13 bases separating them. CDR3 loop: CASSEALFRGTEAFF. CDR3 DNA sequence: TGTGCCAGCAGTGAAGCGCTTTTCCGGGGGACTGAAGCTTTCTTT.

To note about this clone: At one boundary the junction diverges from the germline segment, which might be a read error. This rearrangement joins TRBV2 to TRBJ1-2; possibly TRBD1 for D (5 bases). CDR3 length: 14 residues. Germline V gene sequence: CDR1 SNHLY, CDR2 FYNNEI. This chain's CDR3 is CASREGRVGYGYTF. The CDR3 bases are TGTGCCAGCAGAGAAGGCAGGGTGGGCTATGGCTACACCTTC.

V is TRBV15 and J is TRBJ1-1; D uncertain. V lost 1 base and J 4 bases, leaving 10 bases between the germline ends. The CDR3 has 14 amino acids. From germline, CDR1 is LNHNV and CDR2 YYDKDF (reference sequence). The CDR3 DNA follows: TGTGCCACCAGCAGAGGGCCCCTCGCCACTGAAGCTTTCTTT. This translates into CATSRGPLATEAFF.

The rearrangement uses TRBV5-4 and TRBJ2-1; TRBD2 matches at 11 bases. The germline V gene encodes CDR1 SGHNT and CDR2 YYREEE (reference sequence). The length of the CDR3 is 15 residues. V trimming: 0 bases; J trimming: 5 bases; junction bases outside the gene matches: 1. The CDR3 protein is CASSLGLAGNNEQFF. For the CDR3, the DNA is TGTGCCAGCAGCTTGGGACTAGCGGGGAACAATGAGCAGTTCTTC. Combining the CDR3 with reference TRBV5-4 and TRBJ2-1 gives the whole variable domain ETGVTQSPTHLIKTRGQQVTLRCSSQSGHNTVSWYQQALGQGPQFIFQYYREEENGRGNFPPRFSGLQFPNYSSELNVNALELDDSALYLCASSLGLAGNNEQFFGPGTRLTVL.

The gene calls are TRBV4-1 and TRBJ2-5; D is perhaps TRBD2 (7 bases). Germline V lookup: CDR1 MGHRA, CDR2 YSYEKL. The CDR3 runs to 13 residues. The V gene lost 5 bases and the J gene lost 4 bases, with 11 bases spanning the gap. The CDR3 reads CASSRGGLETQYF. The CDR3 DNA follows: TGCGCCAGCAGCAGGGGGGGTCTAGAGACCCAGTACTTC.

This chain joins TRBV2 and TRBJ1-5; possibly TRBD1 for D (5 bases). V lost 4 bases and J 4 bases, leaving 11 bases between the germline ends. This CDR3 is 14 amino acids long. From germline, CDR1 is SNHLY and CDR2 FYNNEI. The CDR3 spells CASSVLQGNQPQHF. The CDR3 region has the DNA TGTGCCAGCAGTGTATTGCAGGGTAATCAGCCCCAGCATTTT. Based on the CDR3 plus reference TRBV2 and TRBJ1-5, the full variable domain is EPEVTQTPSHQVTQMGQEVILRCVPISNHLYFYWYRQILGQKVEFLVSFYNNEISEKSEIFDDQFSVERPDGSNFTLKIRSTKLEDSAMYFCASSVLQGNQPQHFGDGTRLSIL.

The chain couples TRBV4-2 to TRBJ2-2; 10 nucleotides match TRBD2. V shed 3 bases and J 6 bases; nucleotides not matched to a gene: 7. This CDR3 region has 16 residues. Germline V gives CDR1 LGHNA, CDR2 YNFKEQ. The CDR3 sequence is CASSQKGLATPGELFF. The CDR3 DNA reads as TGTGCCAGCAGCCAGAAGGGACTAGCGACCCCCGGGGAGCTGTTTTTT.

The chain recombines TRBV4-2 with TRBJ2-1; 9 bases align to TRBD2. The germline V gene has CDR1 LGHNA and CDR2 YNFKEQ. CDR3 length: 14 residues. The V gene end was trimmed by 5 bases and the J gene end by 5 bases; junction bases not matched to a gene: 4. CDR3 nucleotide sequence: TGTGCCAGCAGCAAGCGGGGGGTCAACAATGAGCAGTTCTTC. Translation gives CASSKRGVNNEQFF.

This sequence joins TRBV4-1 and TRBJ2-7; TRBD2 matches at 13 bases. V lost 1 base, J lost 6 bases, and 3 bases stayed unmatched. Germline CDR1 reads MGHRA; CDR2 reads YSYEKL. This CDR3 spans 15 amino acids. The CDR3 here is CASSQAGLAGFEQYF. The DNA of the CDR3 is TGCGCCAGCAGCCAAGCGGGACTAGCGGGGTTCGAGCAGTACTTC.

This chain connects TRBV1 to TRBJ1-6. TRBV1 is tagged as a pseudogene. CDR3 length equals 17 residues. CDR3 sequence reads: CTSSPPPGRVRGGPLHF. CDR3 nucleotide sequence: TGCACCAGCAGCCCCCCCCCTGGCAGGGTCCGGGGAGGACCCCTCCACTTT.

The chain recombines TRBV29-1 with TRBJ1-1; D call uncertain. V lost 2 bases, J lost 1 base, and 11 bases lay in between. The length of the CDR3 is 14 residues. Per germline, CDR1 SQVTM and CDR2 ANQGSEA. The CDR3 DNA reads TGCAGCGTTGAACATTGGGCTGGGAACACTGAAGCTTTCTTT. It translates to CSVEHWAGNTEAFF.

The V and J genes are TRBV6-5 and TRBJ2-1; the D gene is possibly TRBD1 (6 bases). CDR3 length equals 13 residues. Trimming took off 10 bases at V and 6 bases at J, with 16 bases between the two ends. Germline loops: CDR1 MNHEY, CDR2 SVGAGI. DNA for the CDR3: TGTGCCACCAATAGGGGGAGTATCAATGAGCAGTTCTTC. Translating gives CATNRGSINEQFF.

This rearrangement joins TRBV5-1 to TRBJ2-2; D gene unclear. Per germline, CDR1 SGHRS and CDR2 YFSETQ. The V gene lost 4 bases and the J gene lost 0 bases, with 7 bases spanning the gap. The CDR3 contains 14 residues. CDR3 in DNA: TGCGCCAGCAGCGTACAGTCGAACACCGGGGAGCTGTTTTTT. Amino acid sequence: CASSVQSNTGELFF.

The chain uses TRBV5-4 and TRBJ2-5; D might be TRBD1 (5 bases). Gene TRBJ2-7 matches the end of the DNA better, so the J call may be wrong. Germline V gives CDR1 SGHNT, CDR2 YYREEE (reference sequence). CDR3 size: 13 residues. The DNA for the CDR3 is TGTGCCAGCAGCTTGAACAGGAATTACGAGCAGTACTTC. It encodes CASSLNRNYEQYF.

The chain combines TRBV7-2 with TRBJ2-3; D is perhaps TRBD2 (5 bases). Trimming pared 3 bases from V and 6 bases from J, leaving 10 bases between. The CDR3 has 13 amino acids. Germline CDR1 reads SGHTA; CDR2 reads FQGNSA. CDR3 region: CASSFKGDDTQYF. The CDR3 nucleotides read TGTGCCAGCAGCTTTAAGGGAGATGATACGCAGTATTTT.

This chain connects TRBV6-1 to TRBJ2-7, with 7 bases identical to TRBD1. Germline lookup yields CDR1 MNHNS and CDR2 SASEGT. Germline trimming cut 6 bases from V and 2 bases from J; bases unmatched to any gene: 7. This CDR3 is 14 amino acids long. The CDR3 nucleotides are TGTGCCAGCAGAACCGGGACAGACACCTACGAGCAGTACTTC. This codes for CASRTGTDTYEQYF.

The chain combines TRBV28 with TRBJ2-5; the match to TRBD2 covers 11 bases. The J call may not be correct, given that the DNA end is closer to TRBJ2-7. Germline values: CDR1 MDHEN, CDR2 SYDVKM. The CDR3 spans 17 residues. DNA of the CDR3: TGTGCCAGCAGTAGCGGGACTAGCGGCCGTTGGGGTGCCGAGCAGTACTTC. Translated: CASSSGTSGRWGAEQYF.

This chain connects TRBV19 to TRBJ2-1; 11 bases are a match to TRBD2. Per germline, CDR1 LNHDA and CDR2 SQIVND (reference sequence). This CDR3 is 17 amino acids long. The trim removed 4 bases at V and 9 bases at J, leaving 14 bases unmatched. This CDR3 is CASSSRRTSGRFFEQFF. CDR3 sequence (DNA): TGTGCCAGTAGTAGCCGAAGAACTAGCGGGAGATTTTTTGAGCAGTTCTTC.

The rearrangement uses TRBV27 and TRBJ1-5, with 7 bases fitting TRBD1. Germline values: CDR1 MNHEY, CDR2 SMNVEV (reference sequence). The CDR3 has 14 residues. After removal of 6 bases from V and 4 bases from J, the junction contained 6 bases not matched to a gene. The CDR3 sequence: CASSQTGTNQPQHF. In DNA form, the CDR3 reads TGTGCCAGCAGCCAGACAGGGACGAATCAGCCCCAGCATTTT.

This sequence joins TRBV4-3 and TRBJ2-3; tentatively, D is TRBD2 (7 bases). Looked up from germline, CDR1 is LGHNA and CDR2 is YSLEER. V lost 1 base, J lost 3 bases, and 14 bases lay in between. The CDR3 runs to 16 residues. In DNA form, the CDR3 reads TGCGCCAGCAGCCAAGGGACTAGGGACAATACAGATACGCAGTATTTT. Translated, it gives CASSQGTRDNTDTQYF.

The chain employs TRBV30 and TRBJ2-3; TRBD2 is a possible D gene (6 bases). The CDR3 extends over 11 amino acids. CDR1 and CDR2 (germline): GTSNPN, SVGIG (reference sequence). Trimming took off 5 bases at V and 6 bases at J, with 9 bases between the two ends. The CDR3 DNA follows: TGTGCCTGGTCGGAGGGTGATACGCAGTATTTT. Protein sequence: CAWSEGDTQYF. The full variable domain, with the rest looked up from reference TRBV30 and TRBJ2-3, is SQTIHQWPATLVQPVGSPLSLECTVEGTSNPNLYWYRQAAGRGLQLLFYSVGIGQISSEVPQNLSASRPQDRQFILSSKKLLLSDSGFYLCAWSEGDTQYFGPGTRLTVL.

The rearrangement uses TRBV11-2 and TRBJ2-3, with 7 bases fitting TRBD1. The trim removed 4 bases at V and 6 bases at J, leaving 13 bases unmatched. The germline V gene encodes CDR1 SGHAT and CDR2 FQNNGV. The CDR3 covers 16 residues. The CDR3: CASSSAGTASTDTQYF. The CDR3 nucleotides are TGTGCCAGCAGCTCTGCCGGGACAGCCTCCACGGATACGCAGTATTTT.

The J gene is TRBJ2-3, the V gene TRBV28; 10 bases map to TRBD2. The V gene end was trimmed by 1 base and the J gene end by 2 bases; junction bases not matched to a gene: 12. The CDR3 spans 19 residues. The germline gives CDR1 MDHEN, CDR2 SYDVKM. DNA of the CDR3: TGTGCCAGCAGTTTATCGAGCGGGAGGGATGAGAGCCCCACAGATACGCAGTATTTT. This gives the protein CASSLSSGRDESPTDTQYF. Looking up the rest from reference TRBV28 and TRBJ2-3 gives the full variable domain: DVKVTQSSRYLVKRTGEKVFLECVQDMDHENMFWYRQDPGLGLRLIYFSYDVKMKEKGDIPEGYSVSREKKERFSLILESASTNQTSMYLCASSLSSGRDESPTDTQYFGPGTRLTVL.

To note about this clone: One end of the junction fails to match germline, which may point to a read error. The chain employs TRBV2 and TRBJ1-5; no clear D. Germline V gives CDR1 SNHLY, CDR2 FYNNEI. This CDR3 region has 15 residues. The CDR3, as DNA: TGTGTCAGCAGTGAAAGTCCGACTAACAATCAGCCCCAGCATTTT. This codes for CVSSESPTNNQPQHF.

J is TRBJ1-2 and V is TRBV6-5; D is perhaps TRBD1 (6 bases). Trimming left V 6 bases short and J 9 bases short, with 20 bases between. Germline values: CDR1 MNHEY, CDR2 SVGAGI. CDR3 length: 14 amino acids. The CDR3 DNA sequence: TGTGCCAGCAGCCTAACACAGGGTACTGTAAGCTACACCTTC. Translation: CASSLTQGTVSYTF.

This CDR3 reads CASSVEGFYGYTF. The CDR3 DNA follows: TGTGCCAGCAGCGTAGAGGGGTTCTATGGCTACACCTTC. This chain uses TRBV9 with TRBJ1-2; possible D gene TRBD1, 5 bases. Germline CDR1 SGDLS, CDR2 YYNGEE. This CDR3 has 13 residues. Trimming took off 0 bases at V and 4 bases at J, with 7 bases between the two ends.

This rearrangement joins TRBV16 to TRBJ1-5; no clear D. CDR3 length: 14 amino acids. The ends were cut back, 4 bases at V and 4 bases at J, with 11 bases in the middle. Germline V lookup: CDR1 KGHSY, CDR2 FQNENV. CDR3 in DNA: TGTGCCAGCAGCCCGAAGAGTCGTAATCAGCCCCAGCATTTT. The encoded protein is CASSPKSRNQPQHF.

CDR3 nucleotide sequence: TGCGCCAGCAGCCAAGATTTAAATATTAAAGGGGGCGATGGCTACACCTTC. It is translated as CASSQDLNIKGGDGYTF. J is TRBJ1-2 and V is TRBV4-3; 7 bases map to TRBD1. CDR3 length: 17 amino acids. V was clipped by 0 bases and J by 6 bases; unmatched bases: 13. The V gene's germline CDR1 is LGHNA and CDR2 YSLEER.